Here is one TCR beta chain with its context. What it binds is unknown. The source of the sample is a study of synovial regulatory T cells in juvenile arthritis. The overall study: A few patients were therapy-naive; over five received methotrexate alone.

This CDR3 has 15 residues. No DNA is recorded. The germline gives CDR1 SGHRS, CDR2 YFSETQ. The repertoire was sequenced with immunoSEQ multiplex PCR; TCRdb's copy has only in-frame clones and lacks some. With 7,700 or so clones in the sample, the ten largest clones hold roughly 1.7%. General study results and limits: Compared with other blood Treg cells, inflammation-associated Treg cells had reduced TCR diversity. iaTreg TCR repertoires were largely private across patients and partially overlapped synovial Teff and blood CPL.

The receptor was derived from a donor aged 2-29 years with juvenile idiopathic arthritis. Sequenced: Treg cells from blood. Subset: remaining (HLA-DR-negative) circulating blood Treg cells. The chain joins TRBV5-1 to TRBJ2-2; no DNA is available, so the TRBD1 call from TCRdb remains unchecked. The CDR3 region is CASSFGRTGTGELFF.